The 14 T cell receptor beta chains below come from one sample, sequenced in a study of blood T cell repertoires in COVID-19. Profiled with immunoSEQ multiplex PCR; TCRdb holds only in-frame clones, not every one. The sample shows under 500,000 clones, 87% of them seen only once. What was sequenced was PBMCs or T cells enriched from blood (not recorded which). The receptors come from a young woman with acute COVID-19.

The chain uses TRBV9 and TRBJ2-1; D possibly corresponds to TRBD2 (5 bases). The CDR3 contains 12 residues. The ends were cut back, 0 bases at V and 8 bases at J, with 6 bases in the middle. Germline V gene sequence: CDR1 SGDLS, CDR2 YYNGEE. The CDR3 here is CASSVVGDEQFF. The CDR3 DNA reads as TGTGCCAGCAGCGTAGTGGGAGATGAGCAGTTCTTC.

The chain recombines TRBV7-9 with TRBJ1-2; maybe TRBD1 (5 bases). This CDR3 region has 14 residues. V lost 11 bases and J 4 bases, leaving 20 bases between the germline ends. CDR1 is SEHNR, CDR2 FQNEAQ, per germline (reference sequence). Here the CDR3 reads CAGLTWGSSYGYTF. The CDR3 DNA sequence: TGTGCCGGGCTTACGTGGGGCTCAAGCTATGGCTACACCTTC.

The chain is built from TRBV5-1 and TRBJ1-2; no clear D gene. Trimming took off 4 bases at V and 12 bases at J, with 22 bases between the two ends. This CDR3 spans 14 amino acids. CDR1 and CDR2 from the germline V gene are SGHRS and YFSETQ. The CDR3 sequence: CASSPLLGVRFDTF. In DNA, the CDR3 is TGCGCCAGCAGCCCTCTACTTGGAGTTCGATTCGACACCTTC. The full variable domain, its missing parts supplied by reference TRBV5-1 and TRBJ1-2, is KAGVTQTPRYLIKTRGQQVTLSCSPISGHRSVSWYQQTPGQGLQFLFEYFSETQRNKGNFPGRFSGRQFSNSRSEMNVSTLELGDSALYLCASSPLLGVRFDTFGSGTRLTVV.

This clone was observed a handful of times. The chain is built from TRBV4-2 and TRBJ1-5, with D perhaps TRBD1 (5 bases). The CDR3 has 18 amino acids. Trimming left V 4 bases short and J 0 bases short, with 19 bases between. CDR1 is LGHNA and CDR2 is YNFKEQ in the germline V gene. For the CDR3, the DNA is TGTGCCAGCAGCCCAAAGGGGTATGGGGAGGCTAGCAATCAGCCCCAGCATTTT. This gives the protein CASSPKGYGEASNQPQHF.

The chain couples TRBV6-5 to TRBJ1-2; maybe TRBD1 (6 bases). Germline V lookup: CDR1 MNHEY, CDR2 SVGAGI. CDR3 length: 13 residues. The V and J ends lost 6 bases and 4 bases respectively, with 12 bases between them. CDR3: CASSPQGFYGYTF. The CDR3 nucleotides are TGTGCCAGCAGCCCACAGGGCTTCTATGGCTACACCTTC.

The chain couples TRBV9 to TRBJ1-6; D unresolved. This CDR3 is built from 14 residues. CDR1 SGDLS and CDR2 YYNGEE come from the germline V gene. Trimming removed 3 bases from V and 6 bases from J, with 10 bases in between. The CDR3 coding sequence is TGTGCCAGCAGCGAGGGAGATGCTAATTCACCCCTCCACTTT. This sequence encodes CASSEGDANSPLHF.

With regard to this clone: This same CDR3 is encoded by further DNA sequences in the sample. The chain employs TRBV18 and TRBJ2-7; the match to TRBD2 covers 7 bases. Germline CDR1 and CDR2: KGHSH and LQKENI. The V gene end was trimmed by 2 bases and the J gene end by 5 bases; junction bases not matched to a gene: 6. This CDR3 is 14 amino acids long. The CDR3 protein is CASSPRSGENEQYF. In DNA form, the CDR3 reads TGTGCCAGCTCACCAAGAAGCGGGGAGAACGAGCAGTACTTC.

The rearrangement joins TRBV2 to TRBJ2-5; 9 nucleotides align to TRBD1. This CDR3 has 16 residues. Germline CDR1 and CDR2: SNHLY and FYNNEI. V trimming: 3 bases; J trimming: 1 base; junction bases outside the gene matches: 6. The CDR3 region is CASSDLDRGGQETQYF. The CDR3 nucleotides are TGTGCCAGCAGTGATCTGGACAGGGGTGGCCAAGAGACCCAGTACTTC. The complete variable domain, with remaining parts taken from reference TRBV2 and TRBJ2-5, reads EPEVTQTPSHQVTQMGQEVILRCVPISNHLYFYWYRQILGQKVEFLVSFYNNEISEKSEIFDDQFSVERPDGSNFTLKIRSTKLEDSAMYFCASSDLDRGGQETQYFGPGTRLLVL.

The V call is TRBV28, the J call TRBJ2-1, with 7 bases fitting TRBD2. Germline lookup yields CDR1 MDHEN and CDR2 SYDVKM. V gave up 6 bases and J gave up 0 bases; unmatched junction bases: 2. The CDR3 consists of 14 residues. CDR3 coding DNA: TGTGCCAGCAGCCTAGCGGACTCCTACAATGAGCAGTTCTTC. Its protein is CASSLADSYNEQFF. Together with reference TRBV28 and TRBJ2-1, the CDR3 gives the full variable domain: DVKVTQSSRYLVKRTGEKVFLECVQDMDHENMFWYRQDPGLGLRLIYFSYDVKMKEKGDIPEGYSVSREKKERFSLILESASTNQTSMYLCASSLADSYNEQFFGPGTRLTVL.

The V and J genes are TRBV19 and TRBJ1-6, with 10 nucleotides matching TRBD1. The CDR3 contains 15 residues. Germline V gives CDR1 LNHDA, CDR2 SQIVND (reference sequence). V was clipped by 2 bases and J by 14 bases; unmatched bases: 9. The CDR3 spells CASSIPGQGIRALHF. In DNA, the CDR3 is TGTGCCAGTAGTATACCGGGACAGGGGATTCGGGCCCTCCACTTT.

The rearrangement joins TRBV19 to TRBJ2-2; no clear D gene. The V end lost 3 bases, the J end lost 4 bases, and 12 bases lay between the germline ends. The CDR3 runs to 15 residues. CDR1 LNHDA and CDR2 SQIVND come from the germline V gene (reference sequence). CDR3 nucleotides: TGTGCCAGTAGTATTTGGCAGGTAGTCACCGGGGAGCTGTTTTTT. Its translation: CASSIWQVVTGELFF.

The CDR3 DNA follows: TGTGCCAGCAGTGAAATTCCCGCGGGGAGTAGCACAGATACGCAGTATTTT. Translated, it gives CASSEIPAGSSTDTQYF. This chain connects TRBV2 to TRBJ2-3, with D perhaps matching TRBD2 (6 bases). The germline CDR1 and CDR2 sequences are SNHLY and FYNNEI. The CDR3 length is 17 residues. The V and J ends lost 2 bases and 0 bases respectively, with 15 bases between them.

V is TRBV27 and J is TRBJ1-4; D ambiguous. The germline CDR1 and CDR2 sequences are MNHEY and SMNVEV (reference sequence). The CDR3 has 18 amino acids. V lost 3 bases to trimming and J lost 2 bases, with 19 bases between them. The CDR3 reads CASSLNPPRGSTNEKLFF. Here the CDR3 DNA reads TGTGCCAGCAGTTTGAACCCGCCGCGGGGAAGCACTAATGAAAAACTGTTTTTT.

The V and J genes are TRBV12-3 or TRBV12-4 and TRBJ1-2; TRBD1 matches 7 bases. This CDR3 is 11 amino acids long. V lost 5 bases and J lost 8; bases outside the gene matches: 2. The CDR3 sequence: CASSIGGGYTF. The DNA for the CDR3 is TGTGCCAGCAGTATAGGGGGCGGCTACACCTTC.